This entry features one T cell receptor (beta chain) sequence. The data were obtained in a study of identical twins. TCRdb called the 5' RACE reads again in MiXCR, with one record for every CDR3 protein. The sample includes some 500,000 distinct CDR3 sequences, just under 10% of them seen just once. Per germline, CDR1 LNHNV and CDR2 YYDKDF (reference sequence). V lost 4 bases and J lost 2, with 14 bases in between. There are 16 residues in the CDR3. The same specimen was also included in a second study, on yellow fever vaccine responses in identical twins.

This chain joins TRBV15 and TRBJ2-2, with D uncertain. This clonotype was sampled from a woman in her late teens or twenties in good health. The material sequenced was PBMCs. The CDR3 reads CATSIMWRSNTGELFF. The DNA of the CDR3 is TGTGCCACCAGCATAATGTGGCGGTCCAACACCGGGGAGCTGTTTTTT.